The 9 T cell receptor beta chains listed next were all sequenced from one sample in a study of T cells in Graves' hyperthyroidism and ophthalmopathy. TCR beta CDR3 region amplification was performed from RNA transcripts. The study used the HTBI primer set for a first-round RT-PCR of the TCR CDR3. In TCRdb, the multiplex PCR reads were re-called with MiXCR into one record per CDR3 protein. The data show about 840,000 distinct CDR3 sequences, approximately 40% seen once. Sequenced: blood. Source of these receptors: a man younger than 35 with Graves' hyperthyroidism.

The V call is TRBV10-3, the J call TRBJ2-2, with a possible D match to TRBD1 (6 bases). The CDR3 runs to 13 residues. Germline CDR1 ENHRY, CDR2 SYGVKD. Trimming removed 5 bases from V and 5 bases from J, with 9 bases in between. This CDR3 reads CAISSTGTGELFF. CDR3 DNA sequence: TGTGCCATCAGTTCAACAGGGACCGGGGAGCTGTTTTTT.

There are many counts of this clonotype. The chain uses TRBV20-1 and TRBJ1-6; 8 nucleotides align to TRBD1. Trimming took 5 bases from V and 10 from J; bases not matched to a gene: 7. Germline V gene data show CDR1 as DFQATT and CDR2 as SNEGSKA (reference sequence). The CDR3 covers 13 residues. The CDR3 coding sequence is TGCAGTGCTCAACAGGGGGTACGGTCACCCCTCCACTTT. This translates into CSAQQGVRSPLHF.

Notes on this clonotype: This clone may be a read error of a much larger clone one base away. As the CDR3 is not closed by the conserved phenylalanine or tryptophan, this likely results from a read error. V gene TRBV20-1 combines with J gene TRBJ1-5; a possible D gene is TRBD1 (5 bases). Trimming took 3 bases from V and 10 from J, leaving 16 bases between them. The CDR3 is made up of 13 amino acids. CDR1 and CDR2 (germline): DFQATT, SNEGSKA (reference sequence). As DNA, the CDR3 is TGCAGTGCTAGGTCGGACACCAGTGAACCCCAGCATCTT. The encoded protein is CSARSDTSEPQHL.

This clonotype was recorded a few times. At one end the junction does not follow the germline gene, possibly because of a read error. The V gene is TRBV4-1, the J gene TRBJ1-1; no reliable D call. Germline CDR1 reads MGHRA; CDR2 reads YSYEKL. The CDR3 spans 14 residues. CDR3 in amino acids: CASSQGTAYTEAFF. The CDR3 DNA follows: TGTGCCAGCAGCCAAGGAACAGCTTACACTGAAGCTTTCTTT.

This rearrangement joins TRBV2 to TRBJ2-7, with 8 nucleotides matching TRBD1. Per germline, CDR1 SNHLY and CDR2 FYNNEI. This CDR3 comprises 13 residues. After removal of 8 bases from V and 5 bases from J, the junction contained 8 bases not matched to a gene. DNA of the CDR3: TGTGCCAGCGGGGCGTCAGGGGGCGACGAGCAGTACTTC. It codes for CASGASGGDEQYF.

This clonotype was counted at least ten times. The rearrangement links TRBV29-1 to TRBJ1-2; possible D gene TRBD1, 6 bases. V lost 5 bases and J 8 bases, leaving 15 bases between the germline ends. The CDR3 runs 12 residues. CDR1 is SQVTM, CDR2 ANQGSEA, per germline. CDR3 residues: CSVLQGTKGYTF. In DNA, the CDR3 is TGCAGCGTTCTACAGGGAACTAAGGGCTACACCTTC.

This clonotype was observed a handful of times. The CDR3 here is CASRGERDGYTF. The CDR3, as DNA: TGTGCCAGCAGGGGGGAGCGGGATGGCTACACCTTC. This chain joins TRBV6-5 and TRBJ1-2; tentative D call: TRBD1 (5 bases). The germline V gene has CDR1 MNHEY and CDR2 SVGAGI. The CDR3 sequence is 12 residues long. Trimming removed 6 bases at V and 6 bases at J, with 11 bases between.

The rearrangement joins TRBV6-6 to TRBJ1-1, with unresolved D. Trimming left V 5 bases short and J 4 bases short, with 17 bases between. CDR1 and CDR2 (germline): MNHNY, SVGAGI (reference sequence). The CDR3 totals 15 residues. CDR3 amino acids: CASSPTGYLGTEAFF. The DNA for the CDR3 is TGTGCCAGCAGTCCGACGGGATACCTAGGCACTGAAGCTTTCTTT.

A word on this clonotype: The CDR3 does not close with the conserved phenylalanine or tryptophan, likely indicating a read error. The V gene is TRBV15, the J gene TRBJ1-1, with D tentatively TRBD1 (5 bases). The CDR3 sequence is 15 residues long. Germline V CDR1 and CDR2: LNHNV, YYDKDF (reference sequence). The germline V and J ends were trimmed by 8 bases and 3 bases, with 19 bases remaining between them. The CDR3 protein is CATGGETVGDTEAFL. Written as DNA, the CDR3 is TGTGCCACCGGGGGAGAAACAGTCGGCGACACTGAAGCTTTCCTT.